The present TCR beta chain was sequenced within a study of T cells after yellow fever vaccination (dated by TCRdb to the late 2010s). Regarding the complete study: The SMART-Seq v4 Ultra Low Input RNA kit was used to prepare libraries from fractions with low cell numbers. Bulk TCR alpha and beta repertoires were sequenced longitudinally to track T-cell clones before and after primary and booster YFV17D yellow fever vaccination. Two healthy male donors, one aged 18 to 29 and one aged 30 to 40 years, made up the cohort. Bulk PBMC replicates and cell subsets were isolated from blood drawn at multiple timepoints before and after both primary and secondary immunization.

This clonotype was counted between two and nine times. This receptor's antigen is unknown. Within one base of it there is no much larger clone, and no base qualities were kept. Study-level results and caveats: A small fraction of clonotypes appeared in both the CD4 and CD8 compartments, likely as a result of convergent recombination. Most clones expanded after primary vaccination were re-detected after the booster (almost 98% of CD4 and 88% of CD8), suggesting broad memory maintenance. The study included only a couple of donors, which limits how far the findings can be generalized. The secondary T-cell response was found to be weaker but faster than the primary response, with a peak reached on day 5 rather than on day 15. Computational filtering was needed because FACS-sorted repertoires could contain abundant contaminating clonotypes from the bulk population.

Synthesis of TCR cDNA relied on 5'RACE template switching, a step that introduced a universal primer site along with unique molecular identifiers. Priming for cDNA synthesis came from both the TCR alpha and TCR beta constant segments. Two PCR steps were used to amplify libraries, with sample barcodes and sequencing adapters being added in the second step. Sequencing of libraries was done on Illumina HiSeq 2500 (2x100 bp) or NovaSeq (2x150 bp). From the authors' description of their analysis: MIGEC was used to demultiplex reads and collapse the reads into UMI consensus sequences, and MiXCR was used for V(D)J alignment. Vaccine-responding clonotypes were defined with edgeR using replicate PBMC samples, requiring FDR below 0.01 and a log2 fold change above 5 up to day 15. CD4 or CD8 identity was assigned to each bulk clonotype according to whether the clonotype was present at higher abundance in the sequenced CD4 repertoire or the sequenced CD8 repertoire. TCRdb itself trimmed the public reads at Q25 with fastp, ran MiXCR and retained productive beta chains. Records with the same CDR3 protein are collapsed into one entry carrying the most frequent genes and DNA. TCRdb's processing, not the authors', yielded these V and J calls. Recorded for this sample are approximately 550,000 distinct CDR3 sequences; roughly 19% of them occurred a single time. The top ten constitute roughly an eighth of the sample.

There are 13 amino acids in the CDR3, from cysteine to phenylalanine inclusive. Only CDR3 DNA remains: 39 bases, in frame from the first base. The V and J ends are trimmed by 4 bases and 4 bases, leaving 8 bases between them. The germline V gene (reference sequence) specifies LNHDA as CDR1 and SQIVND as CDR2. Read against the paper, the sample's treatment or condition label means: live attenuated yellow fever vaccine strain. At each blood-draw timepoint, two biological replicates of bulk PBMCs were collected. PBMCs were isolated from peripheral blood using a standard Ficoll-Paque protocol. TriZol was used to extract RNA from bulk PBMCs, CD4 and CD8 fractions, and dextramer-positive and dextramer-negative fractions.

The sample consisted of PBMCs, taken 15 days after the yellow fever booster vaccination. The TCR originated in a man aged 30 to 39 who received the YFV17D yellow fever vaccine. Recombination joined TRBV19 with TRBJ2-4; 5 matching bases give a weak D call of TRBD1. The CDR3 is CASSTTVKNIQYF. In nucleotides, the sequence is TGTGCCAGTAGTACGACAGTAAAAAACATTCAGTACTTC.